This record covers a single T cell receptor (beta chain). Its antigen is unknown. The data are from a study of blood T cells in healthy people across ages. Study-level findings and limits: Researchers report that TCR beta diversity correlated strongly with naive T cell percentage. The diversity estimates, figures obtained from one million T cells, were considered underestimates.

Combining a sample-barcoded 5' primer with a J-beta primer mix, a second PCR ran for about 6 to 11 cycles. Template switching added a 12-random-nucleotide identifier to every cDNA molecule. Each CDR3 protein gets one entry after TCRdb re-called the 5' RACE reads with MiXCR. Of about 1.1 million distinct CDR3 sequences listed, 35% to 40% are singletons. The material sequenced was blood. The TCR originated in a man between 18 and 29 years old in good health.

CDR3 amino acids: CSARDRSDNYGYTF. CDR3 in DNA: TGCAGTGCTAGAGATAGGAGTGACAACTATGGCTACACCTTC. The chain combines TRBV20-1 with TRBJ1-2; no definite D call. This CDR3 has 14 amino acids. With 0 bases removed from V and 2 bases from J, the gap between germline ends came to 10 bases. Looked up from germline, CDR1 is DFQATT and CDR2 is SNEGSKA (reference sequence).